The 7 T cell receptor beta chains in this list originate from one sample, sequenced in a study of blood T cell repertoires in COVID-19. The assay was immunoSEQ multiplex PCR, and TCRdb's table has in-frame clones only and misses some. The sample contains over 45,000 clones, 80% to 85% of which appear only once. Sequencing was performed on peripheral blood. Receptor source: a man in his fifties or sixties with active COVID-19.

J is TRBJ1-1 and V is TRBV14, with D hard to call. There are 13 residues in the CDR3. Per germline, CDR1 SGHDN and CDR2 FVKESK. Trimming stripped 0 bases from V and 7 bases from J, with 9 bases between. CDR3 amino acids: CASSQDRRVEAFF. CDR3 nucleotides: TGTGCCAGCAGCCAAGACCGGAGAGTTGAAGCTTTCTTT.

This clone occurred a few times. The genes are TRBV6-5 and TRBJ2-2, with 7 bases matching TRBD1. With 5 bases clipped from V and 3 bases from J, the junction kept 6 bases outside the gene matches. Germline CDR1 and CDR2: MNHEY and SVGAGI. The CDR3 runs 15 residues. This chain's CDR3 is CASSPYRGDTGELFF. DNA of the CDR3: TGTGCCAGCAGTCCCTACAGGGGTGACACCGGGGAGCTGTTTTTT.

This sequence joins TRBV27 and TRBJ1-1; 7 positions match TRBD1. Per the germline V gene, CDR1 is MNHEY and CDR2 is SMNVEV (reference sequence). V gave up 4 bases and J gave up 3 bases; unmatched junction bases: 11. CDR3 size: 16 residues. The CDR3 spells CASSYRGRSRHTEAFF. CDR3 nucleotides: TGTGCCAGCAGTTACAGGGGCCGATCCCGACACACTGAAGCTTTCTTT.

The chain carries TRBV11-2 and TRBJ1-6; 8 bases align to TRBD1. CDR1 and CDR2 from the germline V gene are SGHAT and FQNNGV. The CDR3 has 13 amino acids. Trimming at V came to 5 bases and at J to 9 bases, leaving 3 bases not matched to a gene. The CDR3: CASSGQGLSPLHF. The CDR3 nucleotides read TGTGCCAGCAGCGGACAGGGACTTTCACCCCTCCACTTT. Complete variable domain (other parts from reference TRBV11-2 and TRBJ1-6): EAGVAQSPRYKIIEKRQSVAFWCNPISGHATLYWYQQILGQGPKLLIQFQNNGVVDDSQLPKDRFSAERLKGVDSTLKIQPAKLEDSAVYLCASSGQGLSPLHFGNGTRLTVT.

CDR3 protein: CASREQQGEQYF. In DNA, the CDR3 is TGTGCCAGCAGGGAGCAACAGGGGGAGCAGTACTTC. V and J are TRBV28 and TRBJ2-7, with 7 nucleotides matching TRBD1. Germline V lookup: CDR1 MDHEN, CDR2 SYDVKM. The CDR3 is 12 amino acids. V shed 6 bases, J shed 7 bases, and the junction held 6 bases outside the gene matches. The whole variable domain, filled in from reference TRBV28 and TRBJ2-7, reads DVKVTQSSRYLVKRTGEKVFLECVQDMDHENMFWYRQDPGLGLRLIYFSYDVKMKEKGDIPEGYSVSREKKERFSLILESASTNQTSMYLCASREQQGEQYFGPGTRLTVT.

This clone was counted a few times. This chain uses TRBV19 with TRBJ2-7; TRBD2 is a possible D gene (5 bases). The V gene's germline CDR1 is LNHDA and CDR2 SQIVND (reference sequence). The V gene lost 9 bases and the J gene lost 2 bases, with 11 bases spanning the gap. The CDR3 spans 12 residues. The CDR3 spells CASHGLTYEQYF. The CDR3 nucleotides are TGTGCCAGCCATGGACTGACCTACGAGCAGTACTTC.

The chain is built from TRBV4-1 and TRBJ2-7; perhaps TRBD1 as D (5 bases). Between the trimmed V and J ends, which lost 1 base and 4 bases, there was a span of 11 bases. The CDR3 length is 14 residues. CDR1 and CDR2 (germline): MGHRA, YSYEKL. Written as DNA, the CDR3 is TGCGCCAGCAGCCAAGGGGCCAGGGCTTACGAGCAGTACTTC. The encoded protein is CASSQGARAYEQYF.